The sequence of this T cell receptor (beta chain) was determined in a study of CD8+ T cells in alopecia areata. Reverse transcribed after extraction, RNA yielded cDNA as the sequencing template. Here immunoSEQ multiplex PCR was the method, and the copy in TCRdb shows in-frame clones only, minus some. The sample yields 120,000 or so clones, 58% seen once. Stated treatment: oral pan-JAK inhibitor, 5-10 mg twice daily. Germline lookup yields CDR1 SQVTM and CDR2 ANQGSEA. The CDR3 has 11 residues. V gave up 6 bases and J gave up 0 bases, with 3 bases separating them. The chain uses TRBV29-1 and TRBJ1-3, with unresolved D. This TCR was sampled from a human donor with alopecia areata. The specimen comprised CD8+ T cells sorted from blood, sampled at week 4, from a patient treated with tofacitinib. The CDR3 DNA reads TGCAGCGTCCTCTCTGGAAACACCATATATTTT. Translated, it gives CSVLSGNTIYF.